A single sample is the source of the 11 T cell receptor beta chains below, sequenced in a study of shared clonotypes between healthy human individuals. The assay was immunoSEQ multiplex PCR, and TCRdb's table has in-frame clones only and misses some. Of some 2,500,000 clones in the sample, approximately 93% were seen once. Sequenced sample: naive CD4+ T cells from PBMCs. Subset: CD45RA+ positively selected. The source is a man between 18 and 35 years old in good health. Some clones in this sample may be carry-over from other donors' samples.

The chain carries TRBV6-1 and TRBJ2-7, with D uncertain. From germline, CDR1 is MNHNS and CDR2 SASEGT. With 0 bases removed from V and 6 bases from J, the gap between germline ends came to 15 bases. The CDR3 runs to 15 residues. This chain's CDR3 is CASSEAVSGYGEQYF. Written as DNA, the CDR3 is TGTGCCAGCAGTGAAGCGGTCTCTGGGTACGGCGAGCAGTACTTC.

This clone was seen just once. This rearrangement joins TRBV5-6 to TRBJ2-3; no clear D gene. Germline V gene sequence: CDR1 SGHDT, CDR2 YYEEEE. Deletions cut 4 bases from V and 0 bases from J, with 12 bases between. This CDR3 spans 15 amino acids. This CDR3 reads CASSPGISSTDTQYF. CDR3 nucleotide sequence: TGTGCCAGCAGCCCCGGTATTAGTAGCACAGATACGCAGTATTTT.

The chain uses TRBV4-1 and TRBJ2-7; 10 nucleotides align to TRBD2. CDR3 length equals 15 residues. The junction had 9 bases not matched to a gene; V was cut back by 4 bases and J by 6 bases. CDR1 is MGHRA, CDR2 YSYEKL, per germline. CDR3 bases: TGCGCCAGCAGCCCAGGGGCTAGCGGGAGCGGCGAGCAGTACTTC. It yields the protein CASSPGASGSGEQYF.

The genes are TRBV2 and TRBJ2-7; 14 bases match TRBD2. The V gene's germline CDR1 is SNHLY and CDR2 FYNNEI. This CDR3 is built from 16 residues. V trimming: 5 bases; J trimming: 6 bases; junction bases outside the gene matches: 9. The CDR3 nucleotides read TGTGCCAGCAGTTCCGAGGGACTAGCGGGAGTAGGCGAGCAGTACTTC. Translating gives CASSSEGLAGVGEQYF.

The CDR3 nucleotides are TGTGCCAGCAGCCAAGTCCAGGACTCACCCCTCCACTTT. Translated, it gives CASSQVQDSPLHF. The chain uses TRBV4-2 and TRBJ1-6; D is ambiguous. Germline-derived CDR1 and CDR2 are LGHNA and YNFKEQ. V gave up 1 base and J gave up 10 bases, with 8 bases separating them. The CDR3 totals 13 residues.

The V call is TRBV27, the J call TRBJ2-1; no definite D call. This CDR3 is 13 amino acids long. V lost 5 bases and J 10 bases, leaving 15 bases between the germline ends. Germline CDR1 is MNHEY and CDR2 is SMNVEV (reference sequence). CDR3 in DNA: TGTGCCAGCAGTCCAAAGTTGGTGGGCGAGCAGTTCTTC. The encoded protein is CASSPKLVGEQFF.

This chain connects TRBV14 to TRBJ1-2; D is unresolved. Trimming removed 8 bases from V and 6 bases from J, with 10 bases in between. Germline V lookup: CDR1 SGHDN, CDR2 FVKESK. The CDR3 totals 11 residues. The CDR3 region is CASGKRNGYTF. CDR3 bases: TGTGCCAGCGGGAAGAGGAATGGCTACACCTTC.

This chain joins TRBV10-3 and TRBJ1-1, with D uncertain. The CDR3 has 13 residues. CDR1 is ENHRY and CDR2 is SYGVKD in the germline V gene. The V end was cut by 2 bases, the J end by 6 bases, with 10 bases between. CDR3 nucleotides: TGTGCCATCAGTGAGACTATCGACGCTGAAGCTTTCTTT. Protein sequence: CAISETIDAEAFF.

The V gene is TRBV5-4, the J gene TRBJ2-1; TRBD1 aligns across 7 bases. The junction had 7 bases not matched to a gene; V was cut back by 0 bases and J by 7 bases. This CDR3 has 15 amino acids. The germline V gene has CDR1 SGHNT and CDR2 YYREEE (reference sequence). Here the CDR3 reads CASSLGQGPRNEQFF. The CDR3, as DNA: TGTGCCAGCAGCTTGGGACAGGGCCCGCGTAATGAGCAGTTCTTC.

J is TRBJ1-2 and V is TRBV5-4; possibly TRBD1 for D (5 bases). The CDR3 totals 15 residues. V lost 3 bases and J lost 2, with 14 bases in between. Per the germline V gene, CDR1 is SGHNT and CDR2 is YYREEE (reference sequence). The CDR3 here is CASSSPTGPNYGYTF. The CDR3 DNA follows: TGTGCCAGCAGCTCCCCGACGGGGCCCAACTATGGCTACACCTTC.

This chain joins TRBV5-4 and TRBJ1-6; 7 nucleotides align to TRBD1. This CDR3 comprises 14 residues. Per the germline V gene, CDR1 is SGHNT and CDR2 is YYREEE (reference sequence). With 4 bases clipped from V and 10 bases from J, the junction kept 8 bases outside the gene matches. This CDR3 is CASSRTGGESPLHF. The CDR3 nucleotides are TGTGCCAGCAGCAGGACAGGAGGGGAATCACCCCTCCACTTT.